This record covers a single T cell receptor (beta chain). Many counts were recorded for this clonotype. There is no known antigen for this receptor. The input lacks base qualities; no much larger clone sits a single base away. These data originate in a study of neurological immune-mediated disorders (dated by TCRdb to about 2019). With respect to the entire study: Among the 34 multiple sclerosis patients, relapsing-remitting MS accounted for about 31 and secondary progressive MS accounted for 3. The study compared peripheral blood TCR-beta repertoires of HTLV-I-associated myelopathy (HAM/TSP) patients, multiple sclerosis patients and healthy controls using UMI-based sequencing. Alongside PBMC samples, the set of approximately 100 TCR-beta libraries contained longitudinal samples, technical triplicates, and paired CD4+ and CD8+ T-cell subsets that had been sorted. Of the roughly 70 subjects in the cohort, some 14 were HAM/TSP patients, around 35 were multiple sclerosis patients, and about 20 were healthy controls.

Libraries from unsorted PBMCs were made from 2 million PBMCs kept in RNAlater at -80 degrees C until RNA extraction. The multiple sclerosis patients were enrolled in a US clinical protocol that used magnetic resonance imaging to evaluate disease progression. Peripheral blood was subjected to Ficoll-Hypaque density gradient centrifugation to isolate PBMCs, which were then cryopreserved in liquid nitrogen. Results and caveats for the whole study, not just this receptor: No identical CDR3 amino acid sequences were shared among expanded clones across subjects, suggesting private TCR-beta repertoires in all groups. Repertoires from 18 of 34 MS patients were grouped by phylogenetic analysis into a cluster of related CDR3 sequences, suggesting a possible repertoire-level signature. No association of the MS cluster with clinical or MRI features was observed, and the need for larger cohorts was stated by the authors. TCR clonal expansion was highest in HAM/TSP patients and lowest in MS patients, with MS patients falling below even healthy controls.

Deletion took 5 bases off V and 1 base off J, with a span of 5 bases between the germline ends. The CDR3 runs 12 residues from the cysteine to the phenylalanine. The only DNA kept is the CDR3, 36 bases in frame from the first base. CDR1 and CDR2, looked up from the germline V gene (reference sequence), are DFQATT and SNEGSKA. cDNA was synthesized by template-switch 5'RACE using a primer with a 10-nucleotide random unique molecular identifier that tagged each TCR transcript. Over 190 million TCR-beta sequences, covering 15-18 subjects, were produced in each sequencing run. The RNeasy kit was used to extract total RNA. The KAPA Real-time Library Amplification kit was used to amplify TCR-beta VDJ regions with primers for the TCR constant region and the 5'RACE anchor. A first PCR added sample indexes and Illumina adaptors, after which a second PCR increased the library yield. After Ampure bead purification, the roughly 650 bp TCR product was size-selected on a 2% E-gel SizeSelection system. Before pooling, library quality was assessed on a Bioanalyzer, concentration was determined with Qubit, and library quantification was performed with the Kapa Library Quantification kit. Libraries were sequenced paired-end 2 x 150 bp on an Illumina HiSeq 2500. To increase sequence diversity, about 25-31% phiX was spiked into each library pool. The published analysis was carried out like this. Quality-filtered reads were processed with the UMI-based MiGEC pipeline, which removed over 80% of raw TCR sequences during error correction. IMGT germline references were used for alignment of VDJ genes, and clonotypes were defined by a unique CDR3 amino acid sequence together with V-J genes. Clonal expansion, Shannon diversity, and CDR3 relatedness (CalcPairwiseDistances, ClusterSamples) were evaluated with VDJtools, and phylogenetic trees were built with CLCbio workbench. Expanded clones were defined as having at least 8 unique UMIs, based on coefficient-of-variation modelling across technical triplicates. The public reads were quality trimmed at Q25 with fastp and then assembled into clones with MiXCR by TCRdb, keeping productive beta chains. Entries are consolidated by CDR3 protein sequence, retaining the most common genes and DNA. None of the V and J calls come from the authors' own analysis; TCRdb made them. The table for this sample lists about 120,000 distinct CDR3 sequences; roughly 3.1% of them were counted only once. Over 1% of the sample belongs to the ten largest clones.

Sequenced material: PBMCs. The rearrangement joined TRBV20-1 to TRBJ2-2; confidence is insufficient to name the D gene. The sequence was collected from a woman in her 30s with multiple sclerosis. The DNA reads as follows: TGCAGTGCTGTAAGGAACACCGGGGAGCTGTTTTTT. Translated, this is CSAVRNTGELFF.